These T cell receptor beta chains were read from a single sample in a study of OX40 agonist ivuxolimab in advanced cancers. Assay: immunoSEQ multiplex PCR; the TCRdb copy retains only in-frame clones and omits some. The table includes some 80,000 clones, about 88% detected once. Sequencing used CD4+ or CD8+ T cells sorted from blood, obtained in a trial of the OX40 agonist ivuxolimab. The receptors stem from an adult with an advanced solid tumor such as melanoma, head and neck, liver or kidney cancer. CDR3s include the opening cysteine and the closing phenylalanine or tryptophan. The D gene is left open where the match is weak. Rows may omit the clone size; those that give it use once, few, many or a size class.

CDR3: CASSPAEEKLFF
DNA: TGTGCCAGCAGTCCGGCGGAAGAAAAACTGTTTTTT
J: TRBJ1-4
size: .
V: TRBV25-1
D: .

CDR3: CASSYTRRSTGELFF
DNA: TGTGCCAGCAGTTATACCCGGCGGTCCACCGGGGAGCTGTTTTTT
J: TRBJ2-2
size: .
V: TRBV6-5
D: .

CDR3: CASRHGTGVETQYF
DNA: TGTGCCAGCAGACATGGGACAGGGGTTGAGACCCAGTACTTC
J: TRBJ2-5
size: .
V: TRBV6-6
D: TRBD1

CDR3: CASSVSPSGAQYF
DNA: TGTGCCAGCAGCGTAAGTCCTAGCGGGGCCCAGTACTTC
J: TRBJ2-7
size: .
V: TRBV9
D: TRBD2

CDR3: CAISESAGWVYGYTF
DNA: TGTGCCATCAGTGAGTCGGCGGGGTGGGTGTATGGCTACACCTTC
J: TRBJ1-2
size: .
V: TRBV10-3
D: .

CDR3: CASSWGGQNTEAFF
DNA: TGTGCCAGCAGCTGGGGAGGCCAGAACACTGAAGCTTTCTTT
J: TRBJ1-1
size: .
V: TRBV11-3
D: .

CDR3: CAWDSAGWAFF
DNA: TGTGCCTGGGATTCGGCGGGCTGGGCTTTCTTT
J: TRBJ1-1
size: .
V: TRBV30
D: .

CDR3: CASSLMRANVLTF
DNA: TGTGCCAGCAGCTTGATGCGGGCCAACGTCCTGACTTTC
J: TRBJ2-6
size: .
V: TRBV5-4
D: .

CDR3: CASSPRDSGGDF
DNA: TGTGCCAGCTCACCCCGGGACTCGGGGGGGGACTTC
J: TRBJ2-5
size: once
V: TRBV18
D: TRBD2

CDR3: CASSFPAETQYF
DNA: TGTGCCAGCAGCTTTCCAGCGGAGACCCAGTACTTC
J: TRBJ2-5
size: .
V: TRBV5-4
D: .

CDR3: CAWSLAGGVGQFF
DNA: TGTGCCTGGAGTCTAGCGGGAGGGGTCGGGCAGTTCTTC
J: TRBJ2-1
size: .
V: TRBV30
D: TRBD2

CDR3: CASSAPGRGKNIQYF
DNA: TGTGCCAGCAGTGCTCCGGGGAGGGGGAAAAACATTCAGTACTTC
J: TRBJ2-4
size: .
V: TRBV6-1
D: .

CDR3: CATSPPGGNIQYF
DNA: TGTGCCACCAGTCCCCCCGGGGGGAACATTCAGTACTTC
J: TRBJ2-4
size: once
V: TRBV15
D: TRBD2

CDR3: CSAFGSYGYTF
DNA: TGCAGTGCTTTCGGTTCTTATGGCTACACCTTC
J: TRBJ1-2
size: .
V: TRBV20-1
D: .

CDR3: CATSRASTDTQYF
DNA: TGTGCCACCAGCAGGGCTAGCACAGATACGCAGTATTTT
J: TRBJ2-3
size: .
V: TRBV15
D: .

CDR3: CASSLERRTEAFF
DNA: TGTGCCAGCAGCTTGGAACGTCGCACTGAAGCTTTCTTT
J: TRBJ1-1
size: .
V: TRBV5-5
D: .

CDR3: CASSEGGQETQYF
DNA: TGCGCCAGCAGTGAAGGAGGGCAAGAGACCCAGTACTTC
J: TRBJ2-5
size: .
V: TRBV10-1
D: .

CDR3: CASSPQEQMNSPLHF
DNA: TGTGCCAGCTCACCACAGGAACAGATGAATTCACCCCTCCACTTT
J: TRBJ1-6
size: .
V: TRBV18
D: .

CDR3: CSAGIGSGYTF
DNA: TGCAGTGCTGGAATTGGAAGTGGCTACACCTTC
J: TRBJ1-2
size: .
V: TRBV20-1
D: .

CDR3: CAWGAVPGDTEAFF
DNA: TGTGCCTGGGGGGCCGTCCCGGGGGACACTGAAGCTTTCTTT
J: TRBJ1-1
size: .
V: TRBV30
D: .

CDR3: CASSETGGDSEKLFF
DNA: TGCGCCAGCAGCGAGACAGGGGGCGATAGTGAAAAACTGTTTTTT
J: TRBJ1-4
size: .
V: TRBV5-1
D: TRBD1

CDR3: CASSLYLAATDTQYF
DNA: TGCGCCAGCAGCTTATATCTAGCGGCCACAGATACGCAGTATTTT
J: TRBJ2-3
size: .
V: TRBV5-1
D: TRBD2

CDR3: CASRLNTEAFF
DNA: TGTGCCAGCAGACTTAACACTGAAGCTTTCTTT
J: TRBJ1-1
size: .
V: TRBV6-5
D: .

CDR3: CASSPRGDSPLHF
DNA: TGTGCCAGCAGCCCCCGCGGGGATTCACCCCTCCACTTT
J: TRBJ1-6
size: once
V: TRBV5-4
D: .

CDR3: CASSEMGVSYEQYF
DNA: TGTGCCAGCAGTGAGATGGGGGTCTCCTACGAGCAGTACTTC
J: TRBJ2-7
size: .
V: TRBV27
D: .

CDR3: CASSTRTGTGINGYTF
DNA: TGTGCCAGCAGCACACGTACCGGGACAGGAATTAATGGCTACACCTTC
J: TRBJ1-2
size: .
V: TRBV5-5
D: TRBD1

CDR3: CAWSTKGTDTQYF
DNA: TGTGCCTGGAGTACTAAAGGCACAGATACGCAGTATTTT
J: TRBJ2-3
size: .
V: TRBV30
D: .

CDR3: CATSQFIDSSNTGELFF
DNA: TGTGCCACCAGCCAATTTATTGACTCGTCGAACACCGGGGAGCTGTTTTTT
J: TRBJ2-2
size: .
V: TRBV15
D: .

CDR3: CASSLWTGGIRRYGYTF
DNA: TGCGCCAGCAGCTTGTGGACAGGGGGCATACGGAGATATGGCTACACCTTC
J: TRBJ1-2
size: .
V: TRBV5-1
D: TRBD1

CDR3: CASSATGGAYGYTF
DNA: TGTGCCAGTAGTGCGACAGGGGGGGCCTATGGCTACACCTTC
J: TRBJ1-2
size: .
V: TRBV19
D: TRBD1

CDR3: CASSLQTEAFF
DNA: TGTGCCAGCAGTCTACAGACTGAAGCTTTCTTT
J: TRBJ1-1
size: .
V: TRBV27
D: .

CDR3: CASSIYRDNSPLHF
DNA: TGTGCCAGCAGCATTTACCGGGACAATTCACCCCTCCACTTT
J: TRBJ1-6
size: .
V: TRBV7-8
D: .

CDR3: CASSDSAPNYSGNTIYF
DNA: TGTGCCAGCAGTGACAGCGCACCTAACTACTCTGGAAACACCATATATTTT
J: TRBJ1-3
size: .
V: TRBV6-1
D: .